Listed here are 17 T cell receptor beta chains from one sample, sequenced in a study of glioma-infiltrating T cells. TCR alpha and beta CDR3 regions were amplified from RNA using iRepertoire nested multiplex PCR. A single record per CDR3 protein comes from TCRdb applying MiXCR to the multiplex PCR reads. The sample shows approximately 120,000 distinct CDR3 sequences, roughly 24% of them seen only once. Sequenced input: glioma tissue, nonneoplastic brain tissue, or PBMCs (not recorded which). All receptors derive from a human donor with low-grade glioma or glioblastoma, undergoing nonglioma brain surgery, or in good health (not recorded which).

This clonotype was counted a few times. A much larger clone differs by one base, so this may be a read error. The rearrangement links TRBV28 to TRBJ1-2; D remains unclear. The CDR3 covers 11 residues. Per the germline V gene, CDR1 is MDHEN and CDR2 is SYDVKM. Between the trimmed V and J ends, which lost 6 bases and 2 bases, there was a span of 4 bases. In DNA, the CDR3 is TGTGCCAGCAGGACGAACTATGGCTACACCTTC. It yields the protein CASRTNYGYTF.

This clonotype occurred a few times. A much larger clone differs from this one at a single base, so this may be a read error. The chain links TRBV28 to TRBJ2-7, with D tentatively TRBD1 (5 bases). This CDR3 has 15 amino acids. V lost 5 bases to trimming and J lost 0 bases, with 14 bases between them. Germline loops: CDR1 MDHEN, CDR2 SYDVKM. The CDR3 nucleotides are TGTGCCAGCAGTCGCCGATACAGGCCCTCCTACGAGCAGTACTTC. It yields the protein CASSRRYRPSYEQYF.

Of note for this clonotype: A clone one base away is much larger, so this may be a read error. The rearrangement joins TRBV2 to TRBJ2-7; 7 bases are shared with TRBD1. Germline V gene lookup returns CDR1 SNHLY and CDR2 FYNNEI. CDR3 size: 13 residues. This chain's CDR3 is CASSEATGMEQCF. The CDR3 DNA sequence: TGTGCCAGCAGTGAAGCGACAGGGATGGAGCAGTGCTTC.

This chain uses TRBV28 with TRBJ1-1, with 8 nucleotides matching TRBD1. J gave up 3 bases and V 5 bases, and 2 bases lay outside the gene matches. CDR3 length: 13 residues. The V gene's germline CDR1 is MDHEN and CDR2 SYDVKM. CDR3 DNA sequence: TGTGCCAGCAGTACAGGGGGGTACACTGAAGCTTTCTTT. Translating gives CASSTGGYTEAFF.

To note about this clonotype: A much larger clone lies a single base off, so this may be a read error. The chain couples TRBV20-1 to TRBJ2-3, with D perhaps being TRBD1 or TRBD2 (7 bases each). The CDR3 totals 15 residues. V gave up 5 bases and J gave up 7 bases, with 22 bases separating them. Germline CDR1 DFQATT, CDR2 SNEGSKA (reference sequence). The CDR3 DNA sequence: TGCAGTGCTGGGAGGGGGCTAGCGGTTCCGTATACGCAGTATTTT. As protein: CSAGRGLAVPYTQYF.

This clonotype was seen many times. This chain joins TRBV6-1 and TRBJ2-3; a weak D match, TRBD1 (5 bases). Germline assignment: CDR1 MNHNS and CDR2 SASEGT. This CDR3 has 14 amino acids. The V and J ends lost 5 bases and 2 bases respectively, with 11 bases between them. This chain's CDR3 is CASSRQTSTDTQYF. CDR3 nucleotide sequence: TGTGCCAGCAGTAGACAGACTTCCACAGATACGCAGTATTTT.

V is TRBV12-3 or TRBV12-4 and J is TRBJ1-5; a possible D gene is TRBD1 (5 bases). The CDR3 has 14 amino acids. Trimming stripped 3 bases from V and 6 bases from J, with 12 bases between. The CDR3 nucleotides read TGTGCCAGCAGTTTTACAGTAACAGGTCAGCCCCAGCATTTT. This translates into CASSFTVTGQPQHF.

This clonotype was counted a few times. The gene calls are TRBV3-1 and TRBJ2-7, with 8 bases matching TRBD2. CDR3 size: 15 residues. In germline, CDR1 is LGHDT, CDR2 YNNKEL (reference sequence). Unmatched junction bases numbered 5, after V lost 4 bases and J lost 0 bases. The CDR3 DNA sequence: TGTGCCAGCAGCCCCCAGCGGGAGTCCTCCTACGAGCAGTACTTC. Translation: CASSPQRESSYEQYF.

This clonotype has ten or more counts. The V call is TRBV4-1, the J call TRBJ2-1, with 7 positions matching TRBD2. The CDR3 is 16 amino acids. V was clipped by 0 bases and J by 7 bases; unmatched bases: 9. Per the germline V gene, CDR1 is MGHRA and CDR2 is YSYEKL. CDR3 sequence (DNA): TGCGCCAGCAGCCAAGAAGGACTAGTAGGGAGGAATGAGCAGTTCTTC. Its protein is CASSQEGLVGRNEQFF.

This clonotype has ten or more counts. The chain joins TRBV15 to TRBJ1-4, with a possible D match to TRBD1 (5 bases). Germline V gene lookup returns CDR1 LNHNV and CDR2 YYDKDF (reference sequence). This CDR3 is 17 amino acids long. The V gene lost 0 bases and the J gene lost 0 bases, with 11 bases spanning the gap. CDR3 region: CATSRDGDSATNEKLFF. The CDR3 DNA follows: TGTGCCACCAGCAGAGACGGTGACAGCGCAACTAATGAAAAACTGTTTTTT.

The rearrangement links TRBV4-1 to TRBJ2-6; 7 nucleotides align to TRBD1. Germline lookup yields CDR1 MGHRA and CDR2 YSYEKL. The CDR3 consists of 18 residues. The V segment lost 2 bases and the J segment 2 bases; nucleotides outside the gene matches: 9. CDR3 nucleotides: TGCGCCAGCAGCCAAAGTGGGAACAGGGGTACTGGGGCCAACGTCCTGACTTTC. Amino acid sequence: CASSQSGNRGTGANVLTF.

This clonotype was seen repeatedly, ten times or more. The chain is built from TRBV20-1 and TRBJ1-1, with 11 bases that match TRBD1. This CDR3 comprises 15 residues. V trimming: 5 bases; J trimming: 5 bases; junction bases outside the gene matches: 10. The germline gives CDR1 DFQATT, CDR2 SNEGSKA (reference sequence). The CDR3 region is CSAEPGQGGVTEAFF. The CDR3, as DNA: TGCAGTGCTGAACCGGGACAGGGGGGAGTTACTGAAGCTTTCTTT.

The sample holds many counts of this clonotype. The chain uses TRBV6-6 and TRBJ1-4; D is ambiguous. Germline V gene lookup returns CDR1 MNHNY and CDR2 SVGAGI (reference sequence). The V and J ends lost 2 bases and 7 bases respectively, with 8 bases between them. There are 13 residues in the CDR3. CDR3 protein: CASSYNVGEKLFF. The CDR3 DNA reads TGTGCCAGCAGTTACAACGTTGGTGAAAAACTGTTTTTT.

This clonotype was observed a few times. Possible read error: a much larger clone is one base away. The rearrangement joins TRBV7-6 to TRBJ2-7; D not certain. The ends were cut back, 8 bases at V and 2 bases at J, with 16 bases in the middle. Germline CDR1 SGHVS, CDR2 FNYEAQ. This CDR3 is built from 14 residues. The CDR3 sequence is CASGPQLGPYEQYF. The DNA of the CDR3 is TGTGCCAGCGGCCCACAGCTTGGCCCCTACGAGCAGTACTTC.

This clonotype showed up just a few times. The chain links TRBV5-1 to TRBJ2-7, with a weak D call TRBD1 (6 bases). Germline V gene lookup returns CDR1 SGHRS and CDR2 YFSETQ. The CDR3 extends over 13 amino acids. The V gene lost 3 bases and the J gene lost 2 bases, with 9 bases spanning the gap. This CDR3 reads CASSSDRPYEQYF. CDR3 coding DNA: TGCGCCAGCAGCTCGGACAGACCCTACGAGCAGTACTTC.

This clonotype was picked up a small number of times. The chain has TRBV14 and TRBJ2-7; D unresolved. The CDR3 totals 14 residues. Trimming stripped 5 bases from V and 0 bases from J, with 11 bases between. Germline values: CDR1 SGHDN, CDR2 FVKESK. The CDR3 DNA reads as TGTGCCAGCAGCAAGGACGGTCACTCCTACGAGCAGTACTTC. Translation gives CASSKDGHSYEQYF. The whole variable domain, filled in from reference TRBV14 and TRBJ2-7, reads EAGVTQFPSHSVIEKGQTVTLRCDPISGHDNLYWYRRVMGKEIKFLLHFVKESKQDESGMPNNRFLAERTGGTYSTLKVQPAELEDSGVYFCASSKDGHSYEQYFGPGTRLTVT.

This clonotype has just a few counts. For the CDR3, the DNA is TGTGCCAGCAGCCCACTCCCCAATAGAGCCAAAAACATTCAGTACTTC. Its translation is CASSPLPNRAKNIQYF. The V call is TRBV11-2, the J call TRBJ2-4, with no clear D. Germline V CDR1 and CDR2: SGHAT, FQNNGV. Between the trimmed V and J ends, which lost 5 bases and 0 bases, there was a span of 14 bases. The CDR3 has 16 amino acids.